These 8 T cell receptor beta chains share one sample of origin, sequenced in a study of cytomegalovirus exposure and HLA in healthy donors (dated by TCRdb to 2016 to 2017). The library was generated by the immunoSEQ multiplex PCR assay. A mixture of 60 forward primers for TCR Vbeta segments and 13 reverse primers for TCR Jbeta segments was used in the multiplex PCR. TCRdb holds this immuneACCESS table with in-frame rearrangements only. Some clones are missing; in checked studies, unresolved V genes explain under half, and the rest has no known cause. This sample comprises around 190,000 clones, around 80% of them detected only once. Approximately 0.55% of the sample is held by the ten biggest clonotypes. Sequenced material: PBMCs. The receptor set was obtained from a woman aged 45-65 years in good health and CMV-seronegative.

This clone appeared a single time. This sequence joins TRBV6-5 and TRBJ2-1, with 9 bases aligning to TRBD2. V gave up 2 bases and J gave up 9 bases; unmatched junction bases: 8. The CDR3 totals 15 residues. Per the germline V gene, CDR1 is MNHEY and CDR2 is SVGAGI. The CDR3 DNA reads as TGTGCCAGCAGTTACGTAGCGGGAGAGACTGGTGAGCAGTTCTTC. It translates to CASSYVAGETGEQFF.

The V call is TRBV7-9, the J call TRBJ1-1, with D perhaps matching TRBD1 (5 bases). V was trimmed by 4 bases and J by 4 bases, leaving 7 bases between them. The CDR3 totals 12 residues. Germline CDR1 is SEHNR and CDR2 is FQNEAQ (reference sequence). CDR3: CASSSQGTEAFF. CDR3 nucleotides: TGTGCCAGCAGCTCCCAGGGCACTGAAGCTTTCTTT.

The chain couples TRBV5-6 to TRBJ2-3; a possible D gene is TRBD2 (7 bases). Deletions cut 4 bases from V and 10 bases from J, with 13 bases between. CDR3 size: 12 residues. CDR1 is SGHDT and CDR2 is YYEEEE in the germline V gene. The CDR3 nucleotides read TGTGCCAGCAGCCTAGGGGGGGTGGCGCAGTATTTT. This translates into CASSLGGVAQYF.

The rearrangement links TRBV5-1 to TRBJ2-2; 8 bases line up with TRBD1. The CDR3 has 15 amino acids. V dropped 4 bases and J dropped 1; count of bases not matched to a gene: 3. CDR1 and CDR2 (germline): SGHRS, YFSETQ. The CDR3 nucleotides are TGCGCCAGCAGCCCAGGGACAGGGAACACCGGGGAGCTGTTTTTT. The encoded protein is CASSPGTGNTGELFF.

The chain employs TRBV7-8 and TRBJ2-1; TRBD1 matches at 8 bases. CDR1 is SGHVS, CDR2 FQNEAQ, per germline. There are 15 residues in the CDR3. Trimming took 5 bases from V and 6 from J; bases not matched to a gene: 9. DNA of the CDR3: TGTGCCAGCAGCCCCAGACAGGGGATTAGCAATGAGCAGTTCTTC. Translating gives CASSPRQGISNEQFF.

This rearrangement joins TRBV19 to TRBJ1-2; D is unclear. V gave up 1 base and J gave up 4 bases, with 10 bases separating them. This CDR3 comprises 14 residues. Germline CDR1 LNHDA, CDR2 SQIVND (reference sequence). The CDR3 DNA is TGTGCCAGTAGTATAGGGGAGTCTCTCTATGGCTACACCTTC. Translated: CASSIGESLYGYTF.

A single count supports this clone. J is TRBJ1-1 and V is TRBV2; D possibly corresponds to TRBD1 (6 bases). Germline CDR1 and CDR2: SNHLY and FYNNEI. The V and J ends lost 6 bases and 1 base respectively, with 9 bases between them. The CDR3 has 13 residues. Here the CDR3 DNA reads TGTGCCAGCAGCCAACAGGGGAACACTGAAGCTTTCTTT. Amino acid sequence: CASSQQGNTEAFF.

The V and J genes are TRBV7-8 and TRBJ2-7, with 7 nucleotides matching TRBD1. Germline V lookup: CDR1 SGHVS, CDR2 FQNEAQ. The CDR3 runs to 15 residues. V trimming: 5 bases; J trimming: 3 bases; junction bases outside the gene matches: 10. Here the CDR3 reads CASSKTGRPDYEQYF. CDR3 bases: TGTGCCAGCAGCAAGACAGGGCGGCCCGACTACGAGCAGTACTTC.